Detailed here is one T cell receptor (beta chain). The target antigen is unknown. At one end, the junction sequence differs from germline, possibly due to a read error. The sample belongs to a study of T-cell reconstitution after alpha-beta-depleted transplantation in children. Study conclusions and caveats: Expanded clones from the graft, numbering several hundred, reportedly supplied alpha-beta T cells about two months after transplant. Certain patients had high TCRbeta diversity at day 60, and it came from recipient T cells and thymic progenitors that survived. Hyperexpanded clones declined; after one year, newly produced T cells mostly supplied diversity.

TCRbeta library construction was performed incorporating unique molecular identifiers. TCRdb called the PCR reads again in MiXCR, with one record for every CDR3 protein. The repertoire holds fewer than 250,000 distinct CDR3 sequences, with 17% as singletons. This CDR3 is 15 amino acids long. CDR1 and CDR2 from the germline V gene are SGHAT and FQNNGV. The rearrangement uses TRBV11-2 and TRBJ2-1, with 7 bases identical to TRBD1. The clonotype comes from a male patient aged 2 to 10 who had a stem cell transplant for acute lymphoblastic leukemia, so the T cells may come from the graft donor. The specimen comprised PBMCs, mostly from graft donor cells, sampled 360 days after TCRalphabeta/CD19-depleted stem cell transplant. The DNA of the CDR3 is TGTGCCAGCAGCTTAGCAGGGACAGAGTACAAAGAGCAGTTCTTC. This codes for CASSLAGTEYKEQFF.